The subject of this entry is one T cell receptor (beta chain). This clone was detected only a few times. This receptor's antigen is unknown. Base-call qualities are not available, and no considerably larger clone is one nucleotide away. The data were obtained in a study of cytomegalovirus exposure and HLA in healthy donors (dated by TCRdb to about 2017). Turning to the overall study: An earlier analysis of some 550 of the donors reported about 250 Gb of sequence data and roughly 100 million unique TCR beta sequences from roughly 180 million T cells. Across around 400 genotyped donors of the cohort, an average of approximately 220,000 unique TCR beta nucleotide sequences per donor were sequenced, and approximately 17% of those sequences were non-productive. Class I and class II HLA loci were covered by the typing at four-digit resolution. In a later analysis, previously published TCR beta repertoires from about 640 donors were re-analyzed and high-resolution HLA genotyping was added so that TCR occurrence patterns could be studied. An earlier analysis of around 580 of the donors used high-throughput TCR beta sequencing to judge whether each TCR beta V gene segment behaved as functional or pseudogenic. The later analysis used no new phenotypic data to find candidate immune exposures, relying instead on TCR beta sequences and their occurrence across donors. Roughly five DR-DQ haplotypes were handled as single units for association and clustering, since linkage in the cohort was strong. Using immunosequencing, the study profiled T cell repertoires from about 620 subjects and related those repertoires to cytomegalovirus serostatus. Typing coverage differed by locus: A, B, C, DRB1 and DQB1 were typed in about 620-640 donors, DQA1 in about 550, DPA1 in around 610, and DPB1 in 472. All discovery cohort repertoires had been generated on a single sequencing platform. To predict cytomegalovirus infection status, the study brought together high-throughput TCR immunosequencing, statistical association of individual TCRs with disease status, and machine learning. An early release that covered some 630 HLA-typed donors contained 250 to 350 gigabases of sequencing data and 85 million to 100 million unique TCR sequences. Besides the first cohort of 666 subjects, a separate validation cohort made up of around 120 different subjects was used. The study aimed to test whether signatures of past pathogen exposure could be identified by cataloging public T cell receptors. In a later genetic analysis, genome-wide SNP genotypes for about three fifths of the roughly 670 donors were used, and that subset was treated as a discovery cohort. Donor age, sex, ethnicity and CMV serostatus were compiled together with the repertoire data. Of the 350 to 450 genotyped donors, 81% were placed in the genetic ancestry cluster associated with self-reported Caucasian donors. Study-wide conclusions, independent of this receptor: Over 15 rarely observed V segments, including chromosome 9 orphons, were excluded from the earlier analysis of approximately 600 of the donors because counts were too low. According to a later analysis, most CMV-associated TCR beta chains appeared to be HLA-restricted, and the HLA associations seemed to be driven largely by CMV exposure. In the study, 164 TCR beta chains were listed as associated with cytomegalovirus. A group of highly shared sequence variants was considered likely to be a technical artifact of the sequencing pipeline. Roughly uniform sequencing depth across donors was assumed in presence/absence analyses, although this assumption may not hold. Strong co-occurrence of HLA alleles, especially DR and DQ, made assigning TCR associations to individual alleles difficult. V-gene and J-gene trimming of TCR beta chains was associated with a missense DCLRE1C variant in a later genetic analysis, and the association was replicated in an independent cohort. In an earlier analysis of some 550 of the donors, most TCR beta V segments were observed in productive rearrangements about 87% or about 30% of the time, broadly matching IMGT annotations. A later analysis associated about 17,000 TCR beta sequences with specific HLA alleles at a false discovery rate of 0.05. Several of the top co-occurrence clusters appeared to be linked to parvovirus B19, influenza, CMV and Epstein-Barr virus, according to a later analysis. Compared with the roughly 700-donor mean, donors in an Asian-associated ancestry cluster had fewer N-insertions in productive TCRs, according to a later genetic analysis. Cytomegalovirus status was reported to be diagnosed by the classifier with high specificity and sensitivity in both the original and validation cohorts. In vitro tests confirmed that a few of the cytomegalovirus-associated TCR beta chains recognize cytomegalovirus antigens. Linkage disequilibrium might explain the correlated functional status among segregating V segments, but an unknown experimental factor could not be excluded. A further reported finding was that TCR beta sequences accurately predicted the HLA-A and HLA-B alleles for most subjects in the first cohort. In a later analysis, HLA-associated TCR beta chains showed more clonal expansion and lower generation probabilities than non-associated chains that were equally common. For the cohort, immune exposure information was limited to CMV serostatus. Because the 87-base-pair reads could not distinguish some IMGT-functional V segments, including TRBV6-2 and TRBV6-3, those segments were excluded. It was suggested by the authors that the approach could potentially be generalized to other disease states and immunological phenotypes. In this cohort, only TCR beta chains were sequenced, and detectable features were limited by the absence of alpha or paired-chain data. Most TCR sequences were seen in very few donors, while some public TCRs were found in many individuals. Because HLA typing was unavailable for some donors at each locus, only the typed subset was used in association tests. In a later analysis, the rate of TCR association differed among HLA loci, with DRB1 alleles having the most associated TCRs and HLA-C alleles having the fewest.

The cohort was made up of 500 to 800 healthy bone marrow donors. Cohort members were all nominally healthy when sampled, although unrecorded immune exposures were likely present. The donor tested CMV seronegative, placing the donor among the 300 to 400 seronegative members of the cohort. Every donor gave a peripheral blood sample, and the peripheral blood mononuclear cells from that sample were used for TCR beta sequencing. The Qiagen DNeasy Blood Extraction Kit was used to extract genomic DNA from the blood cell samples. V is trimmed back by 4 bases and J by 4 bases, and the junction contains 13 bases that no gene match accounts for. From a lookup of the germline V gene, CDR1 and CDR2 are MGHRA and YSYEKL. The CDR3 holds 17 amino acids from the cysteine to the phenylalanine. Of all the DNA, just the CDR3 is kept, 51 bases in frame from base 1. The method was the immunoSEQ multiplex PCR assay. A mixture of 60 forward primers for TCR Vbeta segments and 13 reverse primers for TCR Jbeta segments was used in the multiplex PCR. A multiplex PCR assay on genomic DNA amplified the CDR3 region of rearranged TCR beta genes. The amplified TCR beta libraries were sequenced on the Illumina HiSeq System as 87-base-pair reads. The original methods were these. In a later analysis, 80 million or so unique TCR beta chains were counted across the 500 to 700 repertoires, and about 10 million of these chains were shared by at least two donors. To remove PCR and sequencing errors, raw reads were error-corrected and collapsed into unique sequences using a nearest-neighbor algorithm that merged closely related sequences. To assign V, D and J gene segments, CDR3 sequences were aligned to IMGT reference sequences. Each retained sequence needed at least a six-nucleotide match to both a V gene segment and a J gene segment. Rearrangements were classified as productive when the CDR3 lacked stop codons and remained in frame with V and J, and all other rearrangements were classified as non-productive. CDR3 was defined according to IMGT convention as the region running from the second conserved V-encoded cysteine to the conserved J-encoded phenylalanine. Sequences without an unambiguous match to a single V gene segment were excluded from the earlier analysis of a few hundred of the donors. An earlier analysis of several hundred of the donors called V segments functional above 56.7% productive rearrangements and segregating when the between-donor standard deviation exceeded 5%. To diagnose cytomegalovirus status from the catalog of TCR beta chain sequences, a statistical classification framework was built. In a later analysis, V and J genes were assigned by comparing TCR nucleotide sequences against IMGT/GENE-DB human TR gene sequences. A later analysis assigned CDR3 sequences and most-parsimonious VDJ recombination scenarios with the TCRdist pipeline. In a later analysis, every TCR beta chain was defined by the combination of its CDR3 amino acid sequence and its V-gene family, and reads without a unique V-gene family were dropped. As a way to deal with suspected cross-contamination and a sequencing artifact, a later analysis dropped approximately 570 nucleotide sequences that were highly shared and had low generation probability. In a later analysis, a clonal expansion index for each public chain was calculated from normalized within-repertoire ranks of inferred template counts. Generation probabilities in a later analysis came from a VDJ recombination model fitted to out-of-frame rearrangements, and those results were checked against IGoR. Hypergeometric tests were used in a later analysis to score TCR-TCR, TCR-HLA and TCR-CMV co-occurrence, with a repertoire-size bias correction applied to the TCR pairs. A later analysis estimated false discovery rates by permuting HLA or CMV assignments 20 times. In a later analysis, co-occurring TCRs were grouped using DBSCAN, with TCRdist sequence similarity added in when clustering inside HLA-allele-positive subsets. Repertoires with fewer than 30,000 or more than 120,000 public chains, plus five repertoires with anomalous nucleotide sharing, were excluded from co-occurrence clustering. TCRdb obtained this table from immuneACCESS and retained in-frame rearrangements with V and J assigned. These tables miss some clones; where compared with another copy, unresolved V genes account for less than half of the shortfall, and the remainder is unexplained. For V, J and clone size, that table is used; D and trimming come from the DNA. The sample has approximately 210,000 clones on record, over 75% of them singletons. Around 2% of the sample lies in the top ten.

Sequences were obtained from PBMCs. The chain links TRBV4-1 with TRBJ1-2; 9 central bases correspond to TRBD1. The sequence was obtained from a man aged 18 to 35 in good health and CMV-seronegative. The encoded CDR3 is CASSLIPGQGRFYGYTF. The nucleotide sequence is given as TGCGCCAGCAGCCTTATACCGGGACAGGGTAGGTTCTATGGCTACACCTTC.